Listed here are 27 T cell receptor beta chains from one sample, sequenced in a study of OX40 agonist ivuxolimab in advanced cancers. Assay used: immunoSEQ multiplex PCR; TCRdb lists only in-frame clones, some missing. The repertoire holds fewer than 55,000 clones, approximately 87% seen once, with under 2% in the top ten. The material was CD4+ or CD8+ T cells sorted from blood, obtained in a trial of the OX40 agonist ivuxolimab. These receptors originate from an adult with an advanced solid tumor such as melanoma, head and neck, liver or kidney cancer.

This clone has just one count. The CDR3 DNA follows: TGTGCCAGCGGTAAGGCCTATAGCAATCAGCCCCAGCATTTT. Residues: CASGKAYSNQPQHF. This chain uses TRBV7-2 with TRBJ1-5; D call uncertain. Trimming took 8 bases from V and 0 from J, leaving 11 bases between them. CDR1 is SGHTA and CDR2 is FQGNSA in the germline V gene. The length of the CDR3 is 14 residues. Drawing the rest from reference TRBV7-2 and TRBJ1-5, the complete variable domain is GAGVSQSPSNKVTEKGKDVELRCDPISGHTALYWYRQSLGQGLEFLIYFQGNSAPDKSGLPSDRFSAERTGGSVSTLTIQRTQQEDSAVYLCASGKAYSNQPQHFGDGTRLSIL.

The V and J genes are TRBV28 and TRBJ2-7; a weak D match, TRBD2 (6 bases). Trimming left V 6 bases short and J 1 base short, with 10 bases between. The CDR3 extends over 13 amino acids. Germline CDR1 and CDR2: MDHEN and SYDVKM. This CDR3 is CASRGTPSYEQYV. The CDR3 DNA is TGTGCCAGCAGAGGGACTCCTTCCTACGAGCAGTACGTC.

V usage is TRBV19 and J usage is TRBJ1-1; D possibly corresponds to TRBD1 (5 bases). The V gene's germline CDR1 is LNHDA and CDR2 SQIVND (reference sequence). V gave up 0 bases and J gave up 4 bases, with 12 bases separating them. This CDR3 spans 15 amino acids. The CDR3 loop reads CASSIEGVWSTEAFF. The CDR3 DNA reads TGTGCCAGTAGTATAGAGGGGGTGTGGAGCACTGAAGCTTTCTTT.

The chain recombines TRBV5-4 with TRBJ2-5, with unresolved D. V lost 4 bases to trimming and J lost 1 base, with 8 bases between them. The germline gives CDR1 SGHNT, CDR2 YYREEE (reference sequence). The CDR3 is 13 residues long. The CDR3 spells CASSPGRQETQYF. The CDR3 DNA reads TGTGCCAGCAGCCCGGGCCGCCAAGAGACCCAGTACTTC. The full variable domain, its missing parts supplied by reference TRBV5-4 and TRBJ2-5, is ETGVTQSPTHLIKTRGQQVTLRCSSQSGHNTVSWYQQALGQGPQFIFQYYREEENGRGNFPPRFSGLQFPNYSSELNVNALELDDSALYLCASSPGRQETQYFGPGTRLLVL.

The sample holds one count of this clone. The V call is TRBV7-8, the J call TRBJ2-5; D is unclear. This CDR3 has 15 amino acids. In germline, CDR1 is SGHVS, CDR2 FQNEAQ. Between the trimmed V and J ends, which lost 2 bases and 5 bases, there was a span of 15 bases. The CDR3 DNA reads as TGTGCCAGCAGCTTACCAGCGAGAGGCTCGGAGACCCAGTACTTC. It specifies CASSLPARGSETQYF.

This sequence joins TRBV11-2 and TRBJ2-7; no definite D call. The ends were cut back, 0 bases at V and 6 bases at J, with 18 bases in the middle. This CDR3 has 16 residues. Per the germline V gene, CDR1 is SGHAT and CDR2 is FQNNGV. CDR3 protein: CASSLDTGYGFGEQYF. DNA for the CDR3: TGTGCCAGCAGCTTAGATACCGGGTATGGCTTCGGCGAGCAGTACTTC.

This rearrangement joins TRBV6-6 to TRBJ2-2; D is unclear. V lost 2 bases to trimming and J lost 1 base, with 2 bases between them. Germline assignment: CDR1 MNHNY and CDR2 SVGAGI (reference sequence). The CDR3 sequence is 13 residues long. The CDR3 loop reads CASSYENTGELFF. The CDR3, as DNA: TGTGCCAGCAGTTACGAGAACACCGGGGAGCTGTTTTTT.

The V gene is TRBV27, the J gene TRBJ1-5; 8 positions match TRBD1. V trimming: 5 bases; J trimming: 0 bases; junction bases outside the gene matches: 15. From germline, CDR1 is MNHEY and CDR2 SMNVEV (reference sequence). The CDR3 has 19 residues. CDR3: CASSPRDRRTSYSNQPQHF. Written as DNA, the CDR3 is TGTGCCAGCAGTCCCCGGGACAGGCGAACCTCTTATAGCAATCAGCCCCAGCATTTT.

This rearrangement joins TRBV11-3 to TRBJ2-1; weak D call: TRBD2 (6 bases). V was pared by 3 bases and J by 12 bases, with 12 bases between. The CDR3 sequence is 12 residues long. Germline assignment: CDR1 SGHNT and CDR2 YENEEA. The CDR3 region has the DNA TGTGCCAGCAGCTTCCCGGGGGAGCGGCAGTTCTTC. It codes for CASSFPGERQFF.

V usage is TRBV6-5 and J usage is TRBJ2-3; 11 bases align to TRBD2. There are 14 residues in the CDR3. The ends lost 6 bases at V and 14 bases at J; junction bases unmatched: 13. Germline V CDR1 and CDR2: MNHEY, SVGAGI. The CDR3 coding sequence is TGTGCCAGCAGATTACTCCAACTAGCGGGAGAGGTGTATTTT. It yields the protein CASRLLQLAGEVYF.

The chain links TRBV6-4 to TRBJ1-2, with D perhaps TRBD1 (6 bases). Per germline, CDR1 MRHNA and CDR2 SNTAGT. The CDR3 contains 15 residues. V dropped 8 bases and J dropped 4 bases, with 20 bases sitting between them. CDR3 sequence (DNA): TGTGCCAGCTCCCTGGAAGGGGGTGAGGGCTATGGCTACACCTTC. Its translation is CASSLEGGEGYGYTF.

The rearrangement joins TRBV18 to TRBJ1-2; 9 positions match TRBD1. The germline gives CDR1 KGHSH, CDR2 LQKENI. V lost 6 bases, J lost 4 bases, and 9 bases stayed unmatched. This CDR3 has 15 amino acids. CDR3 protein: CASSQDRGGSYGYTF. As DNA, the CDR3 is TGTGCCAGCTCTCAGGACAGGGGTGGTTCCTATGGCTACACCTTC.

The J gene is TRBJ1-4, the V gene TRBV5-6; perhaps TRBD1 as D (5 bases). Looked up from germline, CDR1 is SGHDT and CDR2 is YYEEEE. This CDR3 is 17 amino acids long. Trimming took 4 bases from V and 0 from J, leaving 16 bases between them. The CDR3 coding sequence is TGTGCCAGCAGCCAAGCCGGGACTCTAGCAACTAATGAAAAACTGTTTTTT. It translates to CASSQAGTLATNEKLFF.

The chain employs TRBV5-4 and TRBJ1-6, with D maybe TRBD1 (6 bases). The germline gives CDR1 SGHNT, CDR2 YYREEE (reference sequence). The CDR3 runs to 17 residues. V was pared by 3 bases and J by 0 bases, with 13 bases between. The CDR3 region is CASSSKGVSSYNSPLHF. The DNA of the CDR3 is TGTGCCAGCAGCTCAAAGGGGGTGAGCTCCTATAATTCACCCCTCCACTTT.

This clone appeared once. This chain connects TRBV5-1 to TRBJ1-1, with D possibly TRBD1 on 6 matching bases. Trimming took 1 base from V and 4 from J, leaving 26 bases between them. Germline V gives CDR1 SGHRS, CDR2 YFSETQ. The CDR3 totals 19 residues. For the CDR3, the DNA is TGCGCCAGCAGCTTGATCACGACAGGTTGGGGGACTGGATCCACTGAAGCTTTCTTT. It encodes CASSLITTGWGTGSTEAFF.

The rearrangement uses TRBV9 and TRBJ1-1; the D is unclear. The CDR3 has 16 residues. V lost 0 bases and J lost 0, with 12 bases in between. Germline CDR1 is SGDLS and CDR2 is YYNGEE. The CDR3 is CASSVVPAAMNTEAFF. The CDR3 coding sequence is TGTGCCAGCAGCGTAGTACCAGCGGCGATGAACACTGAAGCTTTCTTT.

CDR3 nucleotide sequence: TGCGCCAGCAGCCGAGGGGCGCAGGCCGGGGAGCTGTTTTTT. Translating gives CASSRGAQAGELFF. The chain carries TRBV4-1 and TRBJ2-2; the D call may be TRBD1 or TRBD2 (5 bases each). The length of the CDR3 is 14 residues. Germline loops: CDR1 MGHRA, CDR2 YSYEKL. Trimming stripped 4 bases from V and 6 bases from J, with 12 bases between.

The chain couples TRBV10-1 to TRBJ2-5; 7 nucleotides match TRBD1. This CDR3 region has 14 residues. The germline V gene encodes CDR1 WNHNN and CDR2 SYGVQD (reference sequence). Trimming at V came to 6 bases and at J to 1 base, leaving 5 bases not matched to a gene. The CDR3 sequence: CASSSGGSQETQYF. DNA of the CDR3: TGCGCCAGCAGCTCAGGGGGATCCCAAGAGACCCAGTACTTC.

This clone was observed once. The CDR3 nucleotides read TGTGCCAGCAGTCTGACAGGGATACTACAAGAGACCCAGTACTTC. This sequence encodes CASSLTGILQETQYF. The chain couples TRBV28 to TRBJ2-5; 7 nucleotides match TRBD1. After removal of 5 bases from V and 2 bases from J, the junction contained 8 bases not matched to a gene. The CDR3 sequence is 15 residues long. CDR1 and CDR2 (germline): MDHEN, SYDVKM.

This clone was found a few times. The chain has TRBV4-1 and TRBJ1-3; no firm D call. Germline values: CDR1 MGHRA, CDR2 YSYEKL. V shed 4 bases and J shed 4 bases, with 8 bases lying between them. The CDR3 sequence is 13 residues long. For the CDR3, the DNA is TGCGCCAGCAGCCCTTCAGCAGGAAACACCATATATTTT. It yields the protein CASSPSAGNTIYF.

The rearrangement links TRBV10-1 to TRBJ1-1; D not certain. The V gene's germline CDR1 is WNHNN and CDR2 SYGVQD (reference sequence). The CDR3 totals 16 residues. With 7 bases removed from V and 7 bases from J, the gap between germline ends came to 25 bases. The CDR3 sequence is CASIRSPGLDTREAFF. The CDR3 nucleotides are TGCGCCAGCATTCGGTCCCCGGGCCTTGATACCCGTGAAGCTTTCTTT.

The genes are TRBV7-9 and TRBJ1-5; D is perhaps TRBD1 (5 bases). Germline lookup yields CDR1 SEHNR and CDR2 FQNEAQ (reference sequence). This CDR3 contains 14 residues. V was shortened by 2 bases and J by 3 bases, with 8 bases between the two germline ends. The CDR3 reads CASSLIGTNQPQHF. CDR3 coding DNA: TGTGCCAGCAGCTTAATTGGGACCAATCAGCCCCAGCATTTT.

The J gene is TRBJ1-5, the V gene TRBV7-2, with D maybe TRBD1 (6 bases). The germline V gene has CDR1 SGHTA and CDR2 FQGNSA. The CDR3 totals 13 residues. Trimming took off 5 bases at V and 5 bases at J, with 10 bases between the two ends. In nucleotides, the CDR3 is TGTGCCAGCAGCCTGGGGGCGGATCAGCCCCAGCATTTT. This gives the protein CASSLGADQPQHF.

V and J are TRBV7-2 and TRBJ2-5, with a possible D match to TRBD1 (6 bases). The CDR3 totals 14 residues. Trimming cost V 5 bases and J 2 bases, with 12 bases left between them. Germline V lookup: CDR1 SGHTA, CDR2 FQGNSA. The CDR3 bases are TGTGCCAGCAGCCTTACAGGGTTTCAAGAGACCCAGTACTTC. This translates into CASSLTGFQETQYF.

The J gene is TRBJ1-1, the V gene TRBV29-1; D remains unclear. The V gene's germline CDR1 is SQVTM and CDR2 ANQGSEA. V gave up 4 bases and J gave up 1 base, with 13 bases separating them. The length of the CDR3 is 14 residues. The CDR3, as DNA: TGCAGCGTTGCATCGGCGGCCCAGAACACTGAAGCTTTCTTT. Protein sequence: CSVASAAQNTEAFF.

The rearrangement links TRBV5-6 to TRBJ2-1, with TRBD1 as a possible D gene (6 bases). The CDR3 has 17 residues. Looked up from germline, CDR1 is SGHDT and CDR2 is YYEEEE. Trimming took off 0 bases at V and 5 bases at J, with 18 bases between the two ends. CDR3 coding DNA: TGTGCCAGCAGCTTGGGACGTTCCGGGACACCTAACAATGAGCAGTTCTTC. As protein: CASSLGRSGTPNNEQFF.

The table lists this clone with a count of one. The CDR3 DNA reads as TGCGCCAGCAGCTTGTCGGGGGATTACAATGAGCAGTTCTTC. Its protein product is CASSLSGDYNEQFF. The chain employs TRBV5-1 and TRBJ2-1, with D possibly being TRBD2 (6 bases). In germline, CDR1 is SGHRS, CDR2 YFSETQ. This CDR3 contains 14 residues. V gave up 1 base and J gave up 4 bases, with 9 bases separating them.